A single sample is the source of the 30 T cell receptor beta chains below, sequenced in a study of blood T cell repertoires in COVID-19. Sequencing was performed with immunoSEQ multiplex PCR; in TCRdb, only in-frame clones are kept and a portion is missing. The sample includes about 240,000 clones, around 83% seen only once; the top ten take around 12%. Sequencing was carried out using peripheral blood. The origin of the receptors is a woman aged 60-75 years with active or convalescent COVID-19.

The gene calls are TRBV28 and TRBJ1-2, with 9 bases fitting TRBD1. CDR1 MDHEN and CDR2 SYDVKM come from the germline V gene. This CDR3 is 14 amino acids long. Germline trimming cut 8 bases from V and 5 bases from J; bases unmatched to any gene: 9. As DNA, the CDR3 is TGTGCCAGCCGCAGACAGGGGGAGACTTATGGCTACACCTTC. This translates into CASRRQGETYGYTF.

This chain joins TRBV5-4 and TRBJ2-3, with 7 bases that match TRBD2. The germline V gene has CDR1 SGHNT and CDR2 YYREEE (reference sequence). The CDR3 consists of 15 residues. Germline trimming cut 2 bases from V and 6 bases from J; bases unmatched to any gene: 9. The CDR3 loop is CASSLAGPGSDTQYF. CDR3 in DNA: TGTGCCAGCAGCTTAGCGGGACCGGGGTCGGATACGCAGTATTTT.

CDR3 coding DNA: TGTGCCAGCAGGCCCGGGGTATCTGGAAACACCATATATTTT. Protein sequence: CASRPGVSGNTIYF. V and J are TRBV9 and TRBJ1-3; D remains unclear. The length of the CDR3 is 14 residues. Per germline, CDR1 SGDLS and CDR2 YYNGEE. V dropped 5 bases and J dropped 1 base, with 10 bases sitting between them. Based on the CDR3 plus reference TRBV9 and TRBJ1-3, the full variable domain is DSGVTQTPKHLITATGQRVTLRCSPRSGDLSVYWYQQSLDQGLQFLIQYYNGEERAKGNILERFSAQQFPDLHSELNLSSLELGDSALYFCASRPGVSGNTIYFGEGSWLTVV.

The rearrangement joins TRBV6-5 to TRBJ1-5; 11 bases are shared with TRBD1. The CDR3 sequence is 15 residues long. Per the germline V gene, CDR1 is MNHEY and CDR2 is SVGAGI. V lost 5 bases and J lost 3; bases outside the gene matches: 3. CDR3 nucleotides: TGTGCCAGCAGTCCGGACAGGGGGCCCAATCAGCCCCAGCATTTT. It specifies CASSPDRGPNQPQHF.

This clone was seen at least ten times. The sample contains more than one DNA sequence encoding this CDR3. The genes are TRBV6-5 and TRBJ1-4; 10 positions match TRBD1. The V gene's germline CDR1 is MNHEY and CDR2 SVGAGI. J was trimmed by 5 bases and V by 6 bases; bases with no gene match: 3. The CDR3 has 14 residues. The DNA of the CDR3 is TGTGCCAGCAGCAGGGACAGGGGAAATGAAAAACTGTTTTTT. It yields the protein CASSRDRGNEKLFF.

The rearrangement joins TRBV7-8 to TRBJ2-3, with TRBD2 matching 12 bases. The germline CDR1 and CDR2 sequences are SGHVS and FQNEAQ. The CDR3 has 15 residues. The trim removed 8 bases at V and 2 bases at J, leaving 5 bases unmatched. In nucleotides, the CDR3 is TGTGCCAGCCGCCGACTAGCGGGGGTCACAGATACGCAGTATTTT. This codes for CASRRLAGVTDTQYF. Variable domain in full (rest from reference TRBV7-8 and TRBJ2-3): GAGVSQSPRYKVAKRGQDVALRCDPISGHVSLFWYQQALGQGPEFLTYFQNEAQLDKSGLPSDRFFAERPEGSVSTLKIQRTQQEDSAVYLCASRRLAGVTDTQYFGPGTRLTVL.

The V gene is TRBV7-2, the J gene TRBJ2-3; no firm D call. The germline CDR1 and CDR2 sequences are SGHTA and FQGNSA. V dropped 5 bases and J dropped 2 bases, with 8 bases sitting between them. The CDR3 spans 13 residues. Written as DNA, the CDR3 is TGTGCCAGCAGCCCTCCGTCCACAGATACGCAGTATTTT. Translating gives CASSPPSTDTQYF. Full variable domain (outside the CDR3, taken from reference TRBV7-2 and TRBJ2-3): GAGVSQSPSNKVTEKGKDVELRCDPISGHTALYWYRQSLGQGLEFLIYFQGNSAPDKSGLPSDRFSAERTGGSVSTLTIQRTQQEDSAVYLCASSPPSTDTQYFGPGTRLTVL.

The CDR3 nucleotides read TGTGCCATCAGTGGGACAGGGTTAAATTCACCCCTCCACTTT. It encodes CAISGTGLNSPLHF. This chain links TRBV10-3 with TRBJ1-6; TRBD1 matches 8 bases. Germline loops: CDR1 ENHRY, CDR2 SYGVKD. The CDR3 has 14 residues. V was pared by 4 bases and J by 7 bases, with 3 bases of the junction left unmatched.

V usage is TRBV23-1 and J usage is TRBJ1-2; 7 positions agree with TRBD1. TRBV23-1 has ORF status, its function being uncertain. After removal of 0 bases from V and 4 bases from J, the junction contained 8 bases not matched to a gene. The CDR3 contains 16 residues. The CDR3 sequence: CASSQSCRGIGYGYTF. Written as DNA, the CDR3 is TGCGCCAGCAGTCAATCATGCAGGGGGATAGGCTATGGCTACACCTTC.

This clone was counted between two and nine times. V gene TRBV19 combines with J gene TRBJ1-5; 8 bases match TRBD1. The J segment lost 5 bases and the V segment lost 3 bases, leaving 6 bases of the junction unmatched. Germline lookup yields CDR1 LNHDA and CDR2 SQIVND (reference sequence). This CDR3 has 15 residues. The chain's CDR3 is CASSIDAGGYQPQHF. CDR3 DNA: TGTGCCAGTAGTATTGATGCAGGGGGCTATCAGCCCCAGCATTTT.

DNA of the CDR3: TGTGCCAGCAGCCAAGCCCCTAACACAGATACGCAGTATTTT. Its protein product is CASSQAPNTDTQYF. This sequence joins TRBV3-1 (or the pseudogene TRBV3-2) and TRBJ2-3; D not certain. CDR1 is LGHDT and CDR2 is YNNKEL in the germline V gene (reference sequence). CDR3 size: 14 residues. V dropped 1 base and J dropped 2 bases, with 7 bases sitting between them.

The sample holds a few counts of this clone. The V call is TRBV9, the J call TRBJ2-1; 8 nucleotides line up with TRBD2. Germline V lookup: CDR1 SGDLS, CDR2 YYNGEE. After removal of 1 base from V and 2 bases from J, the junction contained 8 bases not matched to a gene. The CDR3 totals 17 residues. The CDR3 protein is CASSVRVSGGPYNEQFF. For the CDR3, the DNA is TGTGCCAGCAGCGTACGAGTAAGCGGGGGTCCCTACAATGAGCAGTTCTTC.

This chain uses TRBV7-2 with TRBJ1-2; D possibly corresponds to TRBD1 (6 bases). The germline V gene has CDR1 SGHTA and CDR2 FQGNSA. Deletions cut 4 bases from V and 3 bases from J, with 15 bases between. There are 15 residues in the CDR3. The CDR3 DNA reads TGTGCCAGCAGCTCCAAGACAGGCTCGCACTATGGCTACACCTTC. Amino acids: CASSSKTGSHYGYTF.

J is TRBJ1-2 and V is TRBV7-8; 9 nucleotides agree with TRBD1. The CDR3 runs to 17 residues. CDR1 is SGHVS, CDR2 FQNEAQ, per germline. V shed 1 base, J shed 1 base, and the junction held 7 bases outside the gene matches. CDR3 sequence (DNA): TGTGCCAGCAGCTTAGAAACAGGGGGCACCCTTAACTATGGCTACACCTTC. This encodes CASSLETGGTLNYGYTF. Drawing the rest from reference TRBV7-8 and TRBJ1-2, the complete variable domain is GAGVSQSPRYKVAKRGQDVALRCDPISGHVSLFWYQQALGQGPEFLTYFQNEAQLDKSGLPSDRFFAERPEGSVSTLKIQRTQQEDSAVYLCASSLETGGTLNYGYTFGSGTRLTVV.

This chain uses TRBV18 with TRBJ2-4; D is possibly TRBD1 (5 bases). CDR1 KGHSH and CDR2 LQKENI come from the germline V gene. V dropped 3 bases and J dropped 0 bases, with 6 bases sitting between them. This CDR3 region has 14 residues. The CDR3 DNA sequence: TGTGCCAGCTCACCCGGACAAGCCAAAAACATTCAGTACTTC. Protein: CASSPGQAKNIQYF.

There are a few counts of this clone. V gene TRBV25-1 combines with J gene TRBJ1-4; 10 bases align to TRBD1. Germline V gives CDR1 MGHDK, CDR2 SYGVNS. V lost 5 bases to trimming and J lost 7 bases; unmatched junction nucleotides: 10. This CDR3 is built from 16 residues. The DNA for the CDR3 is TGTGCCAGCAGTACGGGACAGGGGATTGGAATTGAAAAACTGTTTTTT. Translated: CASSTGQGIGIEKLFF.

This chain uses TRBV21-1 with TRBJ2-1; the DNA was not used to check the table's D call, TRBD2. TRBV21-1 is recorded as a pseudogene. This CDR3 comprises 18 residues. The CDR3 protein is CASSKEGGGRSPCNEQFF. The CDR3 DNA sequence: TGTGCCAGCAGCAAAGAAGGGGGGGGACGGAGCCCTTGTAATGAGCAGTTCTTC.

The genes are TRBV6-5 and TRBJ2-5, with TRBD2 identical over 8 bases. Per germline, CDR1 MNHEY and CDR2 SVGAGI. With V trimmed by 10 bases and J by 2 bases, 9 bases remained unmatched. The CDR3 covers 14 residues. The CDR3 DNA is TGTGCCATCCGAAAGGGCGGGGGGCAAGAGACCCAGTACTTC. Translating it yields CAIRKGGGQETQYF.

Here the CDR3 DNA reads TGTGCCAGCAGTTACTCGAGCAGGGTGGCTCAGCCCCAGCATTTT. Translated, it gives CASSYSSRVAQPQHF. The rearrangement links TRBV6-5 to TRBJ1-5; TRBD1 is a possible D gene (5 bases). CDR3 size: 15 residues. The germline V and J ends were trimmed by 0 bases and 6 bases, with 12 bases remaining between them. Germline V gives CDR1 MNHEY, CDR2 SVGAGI.

J is TRBJ2-3 and V is TRBV30; 9 bases are a match to TRBD2. Germline V gene data show CDR1 as GTSNPN and CDR2 as SVGIG (reference sequence). The ends lost 2 bases at V and 2 bases at J; junction bases unmatched: 5. This CDR3 contains 15 residues. The CDR3, as DNA: TGTGCCTGGAGTAACATAGCGGGGGCCACAGATACGCAGTATTTT. Its translation is CAWSNIAGATDTQYF.

In this sample, this clone turned up once. The rearrangement links TRBV7-2 to TRBJ2-2; TRBD2 agrees at 8 bases. The germline V gene encodes CDR1 SGHTA and CDR2 FQGNSA. The CDR3 sequence is 18 residues long. V lost 2 bases to trimming and J lost 7 bases; unmatched junction nucleotides: 15. The CDR3 protein is CASSLSSLGLVGVGELFF. CDR3 DNA: TGTGCCAGCAGCTTATCGTCATTGGGACTAGTAGGTGTCGGGGAGCTGTTTTTT.

The chain joins TRBV7-6 to TRBJ2-3; 10 nucleotides match TRBD2. The CDR3 runs to 16 residues. Losses at the gene ends were 1 base for V and 4 bases for J; bases not matched to a gene: 5. Germline V gives CDR1 SGHVS, CDR2 FNYEAQ. The CDR3 bases are TGTGCCAGCAGCTTAGAAGCTAGCGGGGGTGCAGATACGCAGTATTTT. Translating gives CASSLEASGGADTQYF.

To note about this clone: One end of the junction fails to match germline, which may point to a read error. The rearrangement joins TRBV7-7 to TRBJ2-5; TRBD1 is a possible D gene (6 bases). The germline gives CDR1 SSHAT, CDR2 FNYEAQ (reference sequence). The CDR3 runs 14 residues. The CDR3 DNA sequence: TGTGCTAGCAGCTTAGGGGCAGGGGCCCAGACCCAGTACTTC. Translated, it gives CASSLGAGAQTQYF.

The chain links TRBV11-2 to TRBJ1-1, with D perhaps matching TRBD1 (5 bases). Trimming took off 1 base at V and 4 bases at J, with 10 bases between the two ends. Germline assignment: CDR1 SGHAT and CDR2 FQNNGV. CDR3 length: 14 amino acids. The CDR3 nucleotides are TGTGCCAGCAGCTTAGCGTTGCAGGGCACTGAAGCTTTCTTT. This sequence encodes CASSLALQGTEAFF.

The V call is TRBV30, the J call TRBJ1-2; 9 bases align to TRBD1. The ends lost 4 bases at V and 5 bases at J; junction bases unmatched: 8. The CDR3 has 14 amino acids. Germline V gene lookup returns CDR1 GTSNPN and CDR2 SVGIG (reference sequence). The CDR3 nucleotides read TGTGCCTGGAAGAGGAACAGGGGGCTATATGGCTACACCTTC. This gives the protein CAWKRNRGLYGYTF.

The rearrangement joins TRBV7-9 to TRBJ2-3, with 9 positions matching TRBD1. The CDR3 runs 16 residues. With 6 bases clipped from V and 4 bases from J, the junction kept 11 bases outside the gene matches. Looked up from germline, CDR1 is SEHNR and CDR2 is FQNEAQ (reference sequence). CDR3 sequence (DNA): TGTGCCAGCAGTCCCCCGGGACAGGGCCTATCAGATACGCAGTATTTT. Protein sequence: CASSPPGQGLSDTQYF. The variable domain in full, completed from reference TRBV7-9 and TRBJ2-3, reads DTGVSQNPRHKITKRGQNVTFRCDPISEHNRLYWYRQTLGQGPEFLTYFQNEAQLEKSRLLSDRFSAERPKGSFSTLEIQRTEQGDSAMYLCASSPPGQGLSDTQYFGPGTRLTVL.

V and J are TRBV6-5 and TRBJ1-3, with 12 nucleotides matching TRBD1. The CDR3 contains 15 residues. Germline CDR1 reads MNHEY; CDR2 reads SVGAGI. Losses at the gene ends were 6 bases for V and 5 bases for J; bases not matched to a gene: 5. CDR3 coding DNA: TGTGCCAGCAGGGGGGGACAGGGGGCACGAAACACCATATATTTT. This sequence encodes CASRGGQGARNTIYF.

The gene calls are TRBV27 and TRBJ1-2; 8 bases map to TRBD1. Looked up from germline, CDR1 is MNHEY and CDR2 is SMNVEV (reference sequence). The J segment lost 2 bases and the V segment lost 6 bases, leaving 8 bases of the junction unmatched. This CDR3 spans 15 amino acids. The CDR3: CASSSLGTGNYGYTF. The CDR3 bases are TGTGCCAGCAGCTCCCTCGGGACAGGAAACTATGGCTACACCTTC.

Comment on this clone: The junction departs from the called germline gene at one end, perhaps through a read error. V and J are TRBV20-1 and TRBJ2-7; weak D call: TRBD1 (5 bases). The germline gives CDR1 DFQATT, CDR2 SNEGSKA (reference sequence). This CDR3 has 11 residues. This CDR3 is CSVRDSHEQYF. CDR3 coding DNA: TGCAGTGTTAGAGACAGTCACGAGCAGTACTTC.

The sample holds a few counts of this clone. The CDR3 coding sequence is TGTGCCAGCAGTTACTCGAACAGGAATGGCTACACCTTC. Its translation: CASSYSNRNGYTF. V and J are TRBV6-5 and TRBJ1-2; D might be TRBD1 (5 bases). The CDR3 is made up of 13 amino acids. Trimming left V 0 bases short and J 6 bases short, with 8 bases between. Germline loops: CDR1 MNHEY, CDR2 SVGAGI.